What follows are 14 T cell receptor beta chains derived from one specimen sequenced in a study of blood T cells in healthy people across ages. Primed by a sample-barcoded 5' primer and a J-beta primer mix, a second PCR proceeded for roughly 7 to 11 cycles. Using its own MiXCR run on the 5' RACE reads, TCRdb lists one record per CDR3 protein. The table includes 1.2 million to 1.5 million distinct CDR3 sequences, around 59% detected once. Sequenced: blood. These receptors came from a young man in good health.

The chain links TRBV4-3 to TRBJ2-1; 9 nucleotides agree with TRBD2. V gave up 0 bases and J gave up 2 bases; unmatched junction bases: 5. In germline, CDR1 is LGHNA, CDR2 YSLEER. CDR3 length: 17 amino acids. The CDR3 is CASSQEALAGAYNEQFF. In DNA form, the CDR3 reads TGCGCCAGCAGCCAAGAGGCCTTAGCGGGGGCCTACAATGAGCAGTTCTTC.

The gene calls are TRBV6-6 and TRBJ2-7; 10 bases match TRBD2. This CDR3 has 15 residues. Germline V gene lookup returns CDR1 MNHNY and CDR2 SVGAGI (reference sequence). The V gene end was trimmed by 10 bases and the J gene end by 0 bases; junction bases not matched to a gene: 9. The CDR3 region has the DNA TGTGCCACAGTAGGACGGACTAGCGGCTCCTACGAGCAGTACTTC. The encoded protein is CATVGRTSGSYEQYF.

This clonotype has a single count. The chain is built from TRBV13 and TRBJ2-7; D gene uncertain. Matching the DNA end better, TRBJ2-4 makes the J call doubtful. This CDR3 has 13 residues. Germline V lookup: CDR1 PRHDT, CDR2 FYEKMQ (reference sequence). DNA for the CDR3: TGTGCCAGCAGCTCATGGAGAGTGGGCATTCAGTACTTC. This gives the protein CASSSWRVGIQYF.

This clonotype came up many times. This rearrangement joins TRBV5-1 to TRBJ2-7; unclear D gene. The germline V and J ends were trimmed by 4 bases and 5 bases, with 22 bases remaining between them. Germline V lookup: CDR1 SGHRS, CDR2 YFSETQ. This CDR3 is 16 amino acids long. CDR3 bases: TGCGCCAGCAGCGTATCGACGGGTAGTGTTAACGACGAGCAGTACTTC. Protein sequence: CASSVSTGSVNDEQYF.

Only a few counts were recorded for this clonotype. V is TRBV5-1 and J is TRBJ1-5; D not certain. V lost 2 bases and J 5 bases, leaving 17 bases between the germline ends. Germline values: CDR1 SGHRS, CDR2 YFSETQ. The CDR3 is made up of 16 amino acids. The CDR3 bases are TGCGCCAGCAGCTTATCGGGGAACCCTACAGATCAGCCCCAGCATTTT. Protein product: CASSLSGNPTDQPQHF.

There are a few counts of this clonotype. The rearrangement uses TRBV25-1 and TRBJ1-2; D uncertain. The CDR3 has 12 residues. The V gene's germline CDR1 is MGHDK and CDR2 SYGVNS. V was trimmed by 4 bases and J by 2 bases, leaving 5 bases between them. CDR3 protein: CASSVQNYGYTF. The CDR3 coding sequence is TGTGCCAGCAGTGTACAGAACTATGGCTACACCTTC.

The J gene is TRBJ1-2, the V gene TRBV4-3, with D unresolved. The V gene's germline CDR1 is LGHNA and CDR2 YSLEER. The CDR3 length is 16 residues. Trimming removed 0 bases from V and 4 bases from J, with 15 bases in between. This chain's CDR3 is CASSQDFAGEGYGYTF. CDR3 DNA: TGCGCCAGCAGCCAAGATTTCGCCGGGGAAGGCTATGGCTACACCTTC.

This chain uses TRBV6-5 with TRBJ2-7; D is ambiguous. The V end lost 6 bases, the J end lost 6 bases, and 12 bases lay between the germline ends. The germline gives CDR1 MNHEY, CDR2 SVGAGI. This CDR3 is built from 12 residues. Here the CDR3 DNA reads TGTGCCAGCAGCCAAACCAGAAGCGAGCAGTACTTC. This codes for CASSQTRSEQYF.

This clonotype was seen a handful of times. This chain joins TRBV20-1 and TRBJ2-7; TRBD1 is a possible D gene (6 bases). The CDR3 totals 12 residues. Trimming took off 7 bases at V and 3 bases at J, with 13 bases between the two ends. The germline V gene has CDR1 DFQATT and CDR2 SNEGSKA (reference sequence). CDR3 residues: CSVWGTSYEQYF. CDR3 in DNA: TGCAGTGTTTGGGGGACAAGCTACGAGCAGTACTTC.

The rearrangement joins TRBV29-1 to TRBJ2-7, with a tentative D call TRBD2 (6 bases). Germline V gene lookup returns CDR1 SQVTM and CDR2 ANQGSEA. This CDR3 spans 12 amino acids. Trimming removed 7 bases from V and 3 bases from J, with 13 bases in between. CDR3 residues: CSGEDLNYEQYF. As DNA, the CDR3 is TGCAGCGGGGAGGACCTGAACTACGAGCAGTACTTC.

This clonotype was observed a few times. The V and J genes are TRBV27 and TRBJ1-2, with D unclear. CDR3 size: 15 residues. Per the germline V gene, CDR1 is MNHEY and CDR2 is SMNVEV (reference sequence). Trimming removed 8 bases at V and 1 base at J, with 17 bases between. The CDR3 bases are TGTGCCAGCGCCGGTTATTCCGGAAGTAACTATGGCTACACCTTC. It yields the protein CASAGYSGSNYGYTF.

The V call is TRBV7-2, the J call TRBJ1-5; 8 positions agree with TRBD1. The CDR3 covers 15 residues. The J segment lost 4 bases and the V segment lost 5 bases, leaving 7 bases of the junction unmatched. Per the germline V gene, CDR1 is SGHTA and CDR2 is FQGNSA. This CDR3 reads CASSAFTGGNQPQHF. CDR3 bases: TGTGCCAGCAGCGCATTTACAGGGGGGAATCAGCCCCAGCATTTT.

This clonotype was picked up one time. The CDR3 nucleotides are TGTGCCAGCAGTGTAACAGGGAAGGGTTCACCCCTCCACTTT. This gives the protein CASSVTGKGSPLHF. V is TRBV6-4 and J is TRBJ1-6; the D gene is possibly TRBD1 (6 bases). The CDR3 extends over 14 amino acids. Trimming cost V 4 bases and J 9 bases, with 13 bases left between them. Germline CDR1 and CDR2: MRHNA and SNTAGT.

This chain uses TRBV27 with TRBJ2-1; 13 bases fit TRBD2. Per the germline V gene, CDR1 is MNHEY and CDR2 is SMNVEV (reference sequence). The CDR3 is 19 residues long. With 5 bases clipped from V and 3 bases from J, the junction kept 13 bases outside the gene matches. CDR3 sequence (DNA): TGTGCCAGCAGTCAACTGGGGACTAGCGGGGAGGGACGCTACAATGAGCAGTTCTTC. This translates into CASSQLGTSGEGRYNEQFF.